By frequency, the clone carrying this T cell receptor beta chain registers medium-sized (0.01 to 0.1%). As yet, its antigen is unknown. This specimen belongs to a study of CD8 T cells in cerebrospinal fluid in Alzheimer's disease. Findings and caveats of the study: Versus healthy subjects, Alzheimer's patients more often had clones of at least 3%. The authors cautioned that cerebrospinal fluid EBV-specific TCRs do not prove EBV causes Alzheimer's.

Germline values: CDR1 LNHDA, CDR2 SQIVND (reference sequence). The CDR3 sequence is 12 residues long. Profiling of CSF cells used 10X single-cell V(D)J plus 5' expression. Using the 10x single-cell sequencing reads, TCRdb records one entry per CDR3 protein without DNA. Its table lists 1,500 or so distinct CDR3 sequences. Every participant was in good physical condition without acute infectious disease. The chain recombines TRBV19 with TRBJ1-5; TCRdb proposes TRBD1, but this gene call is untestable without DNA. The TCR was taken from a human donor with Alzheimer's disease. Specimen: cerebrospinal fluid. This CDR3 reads CASSTEGGPQHF.